This T cell receptor (beta chain) comes out of a study of PD-1 blockade in classical Hodgkin lymphoma. Time point indicated: newly diagnosed, previously untreated cHL patient sample. Purified CD4+ T cells were obtained from thawed PBMCs through magnetic negative selection. TCRdb's copy holds only in-frame clones and misses some; the assay was immunoSEQ multiplex PCR. The table includes under 40,000 clones, about 87% detected once. Trimming removed 3 bases at V and 10 bases at J, with 16 bases between. CDR1 is LNHDA and CDR2 is SQIVND in the germline V gene (reference sequence). CDR3 length: 15 residues. Study observations and caveats: No one has yet defined what causes the repertoire differences, which may be disease activity or prior therapy. A reduction in baseline TCR diversity was reportedly seen in newly diagnosed patients relative to healthy donors.

Turning to this clone: Its antigen remains unidentified.

The source is a human donor with classical Hodgkin lymphoma. The sample comprised CD4+ T cells from blood. The chain is built from TRBV19 and TRBJ1-6; D is perhaps TRBD1 (5 bases). In nucleotides, the CDR3 is TGTGCCAGTAGTATCTCTAGGGGTCGAGGCTCACCCCTCCACTTT. Residues: CASSISRGRGSPLHF.